Given below is one T cell receptor beta chain in context. This entry belongs to a study of CD8 T cells in Susac syndrome. With random hexamers, roughly 0.5 to 1 ug RNA was reverse transcribed. TCRdb itself ran the immunoSEQ multiplex PCR reads through MiXCR, one entry per CDR3 protein. The table has 80,000 or so distinct CDR3 sequences, about 96% seen once; the top ten hold roughly 0.44%. The CDR3 sequence is 14 residues long. The germline V gene encodes CDR1 SGHRS and CDR2 YFSETQ. J lost 4 bases, V lost 2 bases, and 3 bases had no gene match. Negative isolation yielded the CD8+ and CD4+ T cells, while FACS enriched the TEMRA cells.

Specimen: CD8+ T cells from PBMCs. The V and J genes are TRBV5-1 and TRBJ2-1; 7 nucleotides agree with TRBD2. This clonotype was sampled from a human donor with Susac syndrome. The chain's CDR3 is CASSLAGRYNEQFF. Written as DNA, the CDR3 is TGCGCCAGCAGCTTAGCGGGACGTTACAATGAGCAGTTCTTC.